Described below is a single TCR beta chain sequence and its context. The antigen remains unidentified. Here immunoSEQ multiplex PCR was the method, and the copy in TCRdb shows in-frame clones only, minus some. The table includes about 480,000 clones, roughly 89% detected once. The sample originates from a study of Ad26.COV2.S vaccination and SARS-CoV-2 variants. Study-wide context: Donor joined the COV1001 Ad26.COV2.S trial arm. Donor got 5x10^10 or 1x10^11 viral particles of Ad26.COV2.S. Findings of the study overall: Vaccinees displayed broader spike-specific TCR repertoires than placebo recipients.

This CDR3 has 12 amino acids. Germline loops: CDR1 MNHNS, CDR2 SASEGT. V was pared by 2 bases and J by 10 bases, with 9 bases between. Treatment described: approximately 18 received Ad26.COV2.S at low or high dose, single or two shots; 5 received placebo; per-sample allocation not given. Sampling occurred on day 63 after the first vaccine or placebo injection. This sequence joins TRBV6-1 and TRBJ1-5; D remains unclear. Here the sequenced sample was peripheral blood, taken in a trial of Ad26.COV2.S vaccine versus placebo. The sequence came from a person between 18 and 65 years old who received the Ad26.COV2.S COVID-19 vaccine or a placebo. The CDR3 sequence is CASSENVGPQHF. In DNA, the CDR3 is TGTGCCAGCAGTGAAAATGTGGGACCCCAGCATTTT.